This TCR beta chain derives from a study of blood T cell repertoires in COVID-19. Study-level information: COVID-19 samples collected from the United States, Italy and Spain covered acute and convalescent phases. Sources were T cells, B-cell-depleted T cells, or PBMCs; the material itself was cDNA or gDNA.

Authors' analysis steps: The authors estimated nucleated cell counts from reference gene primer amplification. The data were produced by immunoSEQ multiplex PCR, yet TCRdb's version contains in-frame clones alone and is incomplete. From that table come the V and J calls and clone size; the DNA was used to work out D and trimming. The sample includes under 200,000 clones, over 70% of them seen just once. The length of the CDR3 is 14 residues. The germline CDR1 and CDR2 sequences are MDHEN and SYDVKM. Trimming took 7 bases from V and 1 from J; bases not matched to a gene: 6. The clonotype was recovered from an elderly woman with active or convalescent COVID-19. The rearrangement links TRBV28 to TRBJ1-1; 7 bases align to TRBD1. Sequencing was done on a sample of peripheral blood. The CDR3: CASTQGGQNTEAFF. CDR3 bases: TGTGCCAGCACGCAGGGGGGTCAGAACACTGAAGCTTTCTTT.